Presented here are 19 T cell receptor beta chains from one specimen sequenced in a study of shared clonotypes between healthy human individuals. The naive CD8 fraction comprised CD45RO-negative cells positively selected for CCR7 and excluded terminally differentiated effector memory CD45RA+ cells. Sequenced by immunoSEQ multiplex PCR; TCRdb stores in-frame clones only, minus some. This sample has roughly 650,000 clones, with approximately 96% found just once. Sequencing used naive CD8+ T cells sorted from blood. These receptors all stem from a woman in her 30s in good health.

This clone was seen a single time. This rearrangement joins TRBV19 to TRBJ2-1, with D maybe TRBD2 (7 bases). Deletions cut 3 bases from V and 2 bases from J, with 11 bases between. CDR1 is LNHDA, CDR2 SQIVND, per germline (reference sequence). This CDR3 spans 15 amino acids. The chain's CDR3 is CASSIGGATYNEQFF. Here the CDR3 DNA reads TGTGCCAGTAGTATTGGGGGGGCTACCTACAATGAGCAGTTCTTC.

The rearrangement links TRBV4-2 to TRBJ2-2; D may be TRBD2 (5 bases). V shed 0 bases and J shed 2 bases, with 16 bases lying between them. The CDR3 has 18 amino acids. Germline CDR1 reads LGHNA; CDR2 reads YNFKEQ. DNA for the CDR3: TGTGCCAGCAGCCAAGATCGGGCTAGCTTTATTAACACCGGGGAGCTGTTTTTT. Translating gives CASSQDRASFINTGELFF.

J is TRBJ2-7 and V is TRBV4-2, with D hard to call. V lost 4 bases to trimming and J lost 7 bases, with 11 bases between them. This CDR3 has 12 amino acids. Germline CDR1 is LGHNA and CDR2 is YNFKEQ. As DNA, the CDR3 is TGTGCCAGCAGCCCCGCCTTCGGGGAGCAGTACTTC. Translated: CASSPAFGEQYF.

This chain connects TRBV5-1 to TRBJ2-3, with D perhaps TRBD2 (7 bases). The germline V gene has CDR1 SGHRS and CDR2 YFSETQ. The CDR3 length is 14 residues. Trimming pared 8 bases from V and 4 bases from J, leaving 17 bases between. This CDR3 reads CASSDGGRPDTQYF. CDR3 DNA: TGCGCCAGTTCGGACGGGGGGCGCCCAGATACGCAGTATTTT.

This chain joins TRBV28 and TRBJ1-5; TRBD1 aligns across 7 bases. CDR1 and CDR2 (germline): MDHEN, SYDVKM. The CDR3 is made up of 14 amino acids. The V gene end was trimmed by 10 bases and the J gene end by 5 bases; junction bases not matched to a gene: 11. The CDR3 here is CATKGDSRYQPQHF. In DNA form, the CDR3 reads TGTGCCACCAAAGGGGACAGCCGTTATCAGCCCCAGCATTTT.

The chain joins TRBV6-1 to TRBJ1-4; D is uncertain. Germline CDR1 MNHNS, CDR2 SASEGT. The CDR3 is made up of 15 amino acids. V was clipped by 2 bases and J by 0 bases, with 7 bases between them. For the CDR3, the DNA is TGTGCCAGCAGTGAATTCAGAACAACTAATGAAAAACTGTTTTTT. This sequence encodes CASSEFRTTNEKLFF.

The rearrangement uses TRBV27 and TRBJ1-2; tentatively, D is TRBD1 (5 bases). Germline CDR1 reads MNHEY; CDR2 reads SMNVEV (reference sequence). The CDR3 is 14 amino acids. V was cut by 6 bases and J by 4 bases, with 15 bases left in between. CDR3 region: CASRPPGPLYGYTF. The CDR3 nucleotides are TGTGCCAGCAGACCGCCGGGACCCCTCTATGGCTACACCTTC.

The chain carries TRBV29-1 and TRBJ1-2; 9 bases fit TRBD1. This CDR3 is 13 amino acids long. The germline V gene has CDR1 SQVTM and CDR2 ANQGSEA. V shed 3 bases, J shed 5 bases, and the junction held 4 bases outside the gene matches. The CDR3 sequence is CSVETGGRYGYTF. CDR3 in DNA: TGCAGCGTTGAGACAGGGGGGCGGTATGGCTACACCTTC.

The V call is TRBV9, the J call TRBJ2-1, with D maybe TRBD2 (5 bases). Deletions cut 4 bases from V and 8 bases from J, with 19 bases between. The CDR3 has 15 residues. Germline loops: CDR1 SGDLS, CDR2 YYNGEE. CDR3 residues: CASSPSRERWDEQFF. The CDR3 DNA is TGTGCCAGCAGCCCCAGTAGGGAGAGATGGGATGAGCAGTTCTTC.

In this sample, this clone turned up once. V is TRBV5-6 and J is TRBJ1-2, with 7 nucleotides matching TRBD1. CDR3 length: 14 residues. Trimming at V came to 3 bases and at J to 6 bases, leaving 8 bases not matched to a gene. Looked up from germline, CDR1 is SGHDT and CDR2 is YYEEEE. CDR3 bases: TGTGCCAGCAGCTCCGGGACAGATTGGGATGGCTACACCTTC. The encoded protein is CASSSGTDWDGYTF.

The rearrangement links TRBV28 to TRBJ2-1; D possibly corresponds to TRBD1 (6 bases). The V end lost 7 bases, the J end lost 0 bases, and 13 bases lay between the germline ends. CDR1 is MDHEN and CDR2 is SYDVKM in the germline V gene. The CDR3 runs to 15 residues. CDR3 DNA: TGTGCCAGCACCCCGGACAGAACCTCCTACAATGAGCAGTTCTTC. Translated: CASTPDRTSYNEQFF.

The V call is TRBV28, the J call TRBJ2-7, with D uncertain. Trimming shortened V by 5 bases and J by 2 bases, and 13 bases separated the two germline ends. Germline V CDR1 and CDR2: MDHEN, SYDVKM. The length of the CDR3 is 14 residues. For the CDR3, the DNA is TGTGCCAGCAGTGCACGACTGGAAACCTACGAGCAGTACTTC. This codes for CASSARLETYEQYF.

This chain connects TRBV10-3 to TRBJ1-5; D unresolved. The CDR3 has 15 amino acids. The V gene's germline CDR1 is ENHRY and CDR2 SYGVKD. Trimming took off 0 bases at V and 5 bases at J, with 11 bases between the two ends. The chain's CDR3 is CAISESNRGDQPQHF. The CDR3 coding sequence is TGTGCCATCAGTGAGTCGAACAGAGGTGATCAGCCCCAGCATTTT.

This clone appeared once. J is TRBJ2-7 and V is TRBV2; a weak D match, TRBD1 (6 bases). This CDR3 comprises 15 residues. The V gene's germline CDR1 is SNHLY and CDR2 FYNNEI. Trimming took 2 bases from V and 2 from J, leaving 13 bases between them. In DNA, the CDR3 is TGTGCCAGCAGTGAAAGACAGGAATCGCCCTACGAGCAGTACTTC. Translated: CASSERQESPYEQYF.

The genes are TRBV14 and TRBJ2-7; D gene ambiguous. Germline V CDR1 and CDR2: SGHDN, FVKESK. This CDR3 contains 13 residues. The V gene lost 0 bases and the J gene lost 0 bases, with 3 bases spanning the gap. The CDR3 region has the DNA TGTGCCAGCAGCCAAGACAACTCCTACGAGCAGTACTTC. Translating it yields CASSQDNSYEQYF.

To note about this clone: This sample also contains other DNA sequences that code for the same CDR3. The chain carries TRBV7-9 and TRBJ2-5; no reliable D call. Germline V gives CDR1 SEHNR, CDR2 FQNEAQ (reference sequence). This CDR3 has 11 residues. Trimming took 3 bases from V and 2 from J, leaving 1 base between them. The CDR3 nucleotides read TGTGCCAGCAGCTTTCAAGAGACCCAGTACTTC. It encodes CASSFQETQYF.

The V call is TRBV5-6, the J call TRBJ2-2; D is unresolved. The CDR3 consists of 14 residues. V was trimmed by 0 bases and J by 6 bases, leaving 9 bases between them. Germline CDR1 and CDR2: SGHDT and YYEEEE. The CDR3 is CASSLVGGAGELFF. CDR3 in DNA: TGTGCCAGCAGCTTGGTGGGTGGGGCCGGGGAGCTGTTTTTT.

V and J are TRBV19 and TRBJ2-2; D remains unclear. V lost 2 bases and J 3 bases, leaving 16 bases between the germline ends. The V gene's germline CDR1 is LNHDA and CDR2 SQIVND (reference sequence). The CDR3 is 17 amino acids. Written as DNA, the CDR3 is TGTGCCAGTAGTATACATCCCCGAATGGAAGACACCGGGGAGCTGTTTTTT. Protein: CASSIHPRMEDTGELFF.

In DNA, the CDR3 is TGTGCCAGCATAGACAGGGTGAACACCGGGGAGCTGTTTTTT. This codes for CASIDRVNTGELFF. V is TRBV2 and J is TRBJ2-2, with 7 bases that match TRBD1. The trim removed 7 bases at V and 1 base at J, leaving 3 bases unmatched. The CDR3 runs to 14 residues. The germline V gene encodes CDR1 SNHLY and CDR2 FYNNEI.